This T cell receptor beta chain was obtained from a study of glioma-infiltrating T cells. Amplification of TCR alpha and beta CDR3 regions from RNA used iRepertoire nested multiplex PCR. TCRdb re-called the multiplex PCR reads with MiXCR, one entry per CDR3 protein. Here the sample spans about 130,000 distinct CDR3 sequences, more than 20% being singletons. A word on this clonotype: Its antigen is as yet unknown.

Study-level results: Tissue-blood divergence was below expectation in non-neoplastic patients, above in gliomas. Tissue and blood shared very few CDR3 sequences.

With V trimmed by 6 bases and J by 6 bases, 8 bases remained unmatched. Germline V lookup: CDR1 WNHNN, CDR2 SYGVQD (reference sequence). The CDR3 runs 14 residues. The TCR was taken from a human donor with low-grade glioma or glioblastoma, undergoing nonglioma brain surgery, or in good health (not recorded which). The genes are TRBV10-1 and TRBJ2-3; 8 bases align to TRBD2. The sequenced material came from glioma tissue, nonneoplastic brain tissue, or PBMCs (not recorded which). Written as DNA, the CDR3 is TGCGCCAGCAGCGACGCGGCGGGGGGCGATACGCAGTATTTT. Translated, it gives CASSDAAGGDTQYF.